This T cell receptor beta chain appears in the sequencing data of a study of spatial heterogeneity in lung cancer (dated by TCRdb to between 2017 and 2020). Background for the entire study: Beta-chain transcripts were consistently detected in greater numbers than alpha-chain transcripts, which likely reflects a higher abundance of beta-chain transcripts. At surgery, both alpha and beta chains were TCR-sequenced in 200 to 250 tumor regions, fewer than 80 matched nontumor lung samples and some 58 PBMC samples. In the raw uncorrected reads, each unique combination of TCR and UMI appeared more than ten times on average. TCR repertoire features were related to nonsynonymous mutation counts determined by whole-exome sequencing of tumor tissue. In non-small cell lung cancer, the study quantitatively compared TCR alpha and beta repertoires across several tumor regions, matched nontumor lung, and blood. On the study overall, not on this receptor specifically: Ubiquitous expanded tumor TCRs showed up in blood more often at tumor resection than at routine follow-up. Additional single-cell paired TCR alpha and beta sequencing was considered necessary to confirm, at a functional level, the hypothesis that regional TCRs recognize regional mutations.

The table lists this clonotype with a few counts. Its antigen specificity is not known. Per-base quality was not reported, and no clone a single base away is much larger than it. The sample's time point label is to be understood as: sample taken at primary tumor resection. Whole RNA extracted from tumor and nontumor lung tissue, or from cryopreserved PBMC samples, was used for TCR sequencing without cell sorting. Samples were obtained from approximately 76 patients with early-stage, untreated non-small cell lung cancer from the lung TRACERx cohort. Only patients with enough RNA available from two or more tumor regions were chosen for TCR sequencing. CDR1 and CDR2, looked up from the germline V gene, are MGHRA and YSYEKL. V is trimmed back by 0 bases and J by 0 bases, and the junction contains 7 bases that no gene match accounts for. The CDR3 runs 17 amino acids, cysteine and phenylalanine included. CDR3 DNA only is kept here, 51 bases in frame from base 1.

The receptor library was made with 5' RACE. This sample was sequenced with a NextSeq 500. In the TCR library protocol, a unique molecular identifier was attached to each TCR cDNA molecule so that PCR and sequencing errors could be corrected. From the authors' description of their analysis: Decombinator tools were used for TCR identification, UMI-based error correction and CDR3 extraction. TCRs above a frequency of 2 per 1,000, corresponding to the top 1% of the tumor frequency distribution, were defined as expanded. Rényi diversity was computed with the R vegan package after subsampling each repertoire 100 times to 5,000 TCRs. CDR3 similarity networks were constructed using string-kernel similarity of amino acid triplets, with links drawn between CDR3s whose pairwise similarity was above 0.82. The public reads were quality trimmed at Q25 with fastp and then assembled into clones with MiXCR by TCRdb, keeping productive beta chains. Rows matching on CDR3 protein sequence are summarized as one entry with the most common DNA and genes. V and J calls and clone size were set by TCRdb, not the authors. The sample data list 20,000 or so distinct CDR3 sequences, and about 3% of these were observed just once. The ten largest clones represent more than 25% of the sample.

The source of this sequence is a female donor with early-stage non-small cell lung cancer. This material consisted of PBMCs, taken at surgery. The chain uses TRBV4-1 and TRBJ2-7; 8 bases in between match TRBD2. The CDR3 protein sequence reads: CASSQEWLAGSSYEQYF. The DNA is as follows: TGCGCCAGCAGCCAAGAATGGCTAGCGGGCAGCTCCTACGAGCAGTACTTC.